Sequencing of this T cell receptor beta chain was carried out in a study of cytomegalovirus exposure and HLA in healthy donors. Study overall: There were nearly 120 million unique TCR beta sequences, drawn from about 179 million T cells, in an earlier analysis. Findings and limits, study-wide: Most TCR sequences were uncommon, yet certain public TCRs appeared in many donors. The authors confirmed in vitro that a few CMV-associated chains were specific for CMV antigens. Highly shared variants forming one cluster were likely a sequencing artifact.

On this clone itself: The antigen is not known.

The CDR3 consists of 14 residues. V dropped 2 bases and J dropped 2 bases, with 11 bases sitting between them. Germline V gene data show CDR1 as SGHRS and CDR2 as YFSETQ. PCR primers comprised 60 Vbeta and 13 Jbeta primers. Only in-frame clones appear in the TCRdb table, and some are missing; sequencing was by immunoSEQ multiplex PCR. The table lists 90,000 to 110,000 clones, roughly 76% of them singletons. The chain links TRBV5-1 to TRBJ2-7; weak D call: TRBD2 (5 bases). The TCR was taken from a man younger than 40 in good health and CMV-seropositive. The sample was PBMCs. The CDR3 sequence is CASSLDSGTYEQYF. As DNA, the CDR3 is TGCGCCAGCAGCTTAGATTCGGGGACCTACGAGCAGTACTTC. The full variable domain, its missing parts supplied by reference TRBV5-1 and TRBJ2-7, is KAGVTQTPRYLIKTRGQQVTLSCSPISGHRSVSWYQQTPGQGLQFLFEYFSETQRNKGNFPGRFSGRQFSNSRSEMNVSTLELGDSALYLCASSLDSGTYEQYFGPGTRLTVT.